This TCR beta chain was sequenced for a study of blood T cells in healthy people across ages (dated by TCRdb to between 2014 and 2017). The study in broad terms: In model experiments, template switching captured about one uniquely barcoded TCR beta cDNA molecule for every two T cells. To track age-related changes in TCR beta repertoire diversity, the study relied on deep sequencing normalized with unique cDNA molecular identifiers. Four age groups were formed from the donors: young (average approximately 15 years), middle-aged (approximately 39), aged (approximately 60) and long-lived (less than 85). To avoid experimental bias, donors of different ages were spread randomly across the sequencing lanes. For two donors (one aged 18 to 30 and one aged 80 or older), the study analyzed two additional independent replicas of 1 million unique cDNA reads from the same blood draw.

The CDR3 spans 15 residues, from the cysteine through the phenylalanine. CDR3 DNA is the only sequence kept; it has 45 bases, read in frame from the first base. V loses 4 bases at its end and J loses 3 bases; junction bases beyond the gene matches: 6. Reading the germline V gene gives CDR1 SNHLY and CDR2 FYNNEI. The donors were a few dozen Caucasian individuals from Russia, aged roughly 6 to 90 years, who were systemically healthy. Each donor gave about 9.2 milliliters of peripheral blood, drawn into EDTA-treated Vacutainer tubes. Ficoll-Paque density-gradient centrifugation was used to isolate PBMCs, with at least 7 million per sample. Trizol reagent was used to extract total RNA from the PBMCs, yielding at least 5.5 micrograms per sample. Naive CD45RAhigh/CD27high T cell percentages were measured by flow cytometry on a PBMC aliquot from every donor. Libraries were prepared through 5' RACE. This sample was sequenced with an Illumina HiSeq 2500. A second PCR of roughly 6 to 12 cycles was performed with a sample-barcoded 5' primer and a J-beta primer mix. Each TCR beta cDNA molecule received a unique molecular identifier from a template-switch 5' adaptor carrying 12 random nucleotides. At least 2.5 million CDR3-containing paired-end reads were obtained from each sample. The Mint cDNA synthesis kit, primed by a TRBC-specific oligonucleotide, was used to synthesize first-strand cDNA from all RNA. After uracil-DNA glycosylase treatment, a first 18-cycle PCR used universal primers M1SS and BC2_uni_R on all cDNA. The published analysis was carried out like this. Each sample was normalized by randomly selecting 1 million high-quality reads, each carrying a distinct molecular identifier. Instead of being binned into consensus sequences, reads that shared molecular identifiers were thrown out. MiTCR, set to a Q25 quality threshold and the strictest error-elimination algorithm, was used for CDR3 identification, clonotype clustering and error correction. A nonparametric unseen species model with Euler transformation was used to estimate a lower bound on total TCR beta diversity. TCRdb took the public reads, trimmed them with fastp at Q25, ran MiXCR for clone calling and kept in-frame beta chains. Entries that share a CDR3 protein sequence are merged under the most common genes and DNA. These V and J calls rely on TCRdb rather than the paper's analysis. This sample gives just under 900,000 distinct CDR3 sequences in total; under 35% of them show up just once. 15% to 20% of the sample comes from the top ten.

Overall study outcomes, separate from this receptor: The percentage of naive T cells measured by flow cytometry correlated strongly with observed TCR beta diversity. Because the CMV infection status of the donors was unknown, age-related changes in expanded clonotypes may potentially have been confounded. Estimates of total diversity based on one million sequenced T cells were considered lower bounds and underestimates. Observed TCR beta diversity per million T cells fell roughly linearly with age, and a significant reduction was already apparent by age roughly 41. Bulk unsorted PBMC profiling prevented conclusive comparison of naive and antigen-experienced compartments. Compared with the aged group, the long-lived group had more naive CD4+ T cells, fewer expanded clones and increased TCR diversity, suggesting age selection.

This clonotype was seen only a few times. Its antigen remains undetermined. No much larger clone exists at a distance of one base, and base qualities are not known. The specimen was blood. The sequence came from a woman of 80 years or more in good health. The sequence links TRBV2 to TRBJ1-5, with TRBD1 matching 7 junction bases. The CDR3 in this case is CASSGQGLNNQPQHF. The bases are TGTGCCAGCAGTGGACAGGGTTTGAACAATCAGCCCCAGCATTTT.